This T cell receptor beta chain derives from a study of molecular identifiers for immune sequencing clone quantification. On this clonotype itself: At one end the junction does not follow the germline gene, possibly because of a read error.

Sorted naive CD8 T cells were those defined as CD8+CD4-CCR7+CD45RA+. In TCRdb, the PCR reads were re-called with MiXCR into one record per CDR3 protein. The sample lists just under 65,000 distinct CDR3 sequences; less than 20% were seen once. The CDR3 has 15 residues. CDR1 is PRHDT, CDR2 FYEKMQ, per germline (reference sequence). The rearrangement joins TRBV13 to TRBJ1-4, with D maybe TRBD1 (5 bases). The clonotype was recovered from a human donor in good health. Some libraries in this study had Jurkat cell RNA spiked in. The sequencing input was naive CD8+ T cells from blood, with Jurkat cell RNA spiked in. The subset is: FACS-sorted CD8+CD4-CCR7+CD45RA+ naive T cells. The CDR3 DNA follows: TGTGCCAACAGCTTAAGTTTGGAAGGGGATGAAAAACTGTTTTTT. Encoded protein: CANSLSLEGDEKLFF.